These 32 T cell receptor beta chains were sequenced from one sample in a study of beta chain features in type 1 diabetes. Since all of the isolated RNA was reverse transcribed, expressed TCRB transcripts were what got sequenced. Libraries were prepared by immunoSEQ multiplex PCR; TCRdb keeps only in-frame clonotypes and omits some of them. The sample carries 200,000 to 300,000 clones, 25% to 35% recorded once. The sequencing input was central memory CD4+ T cells from blood. The source of these receptors is a man aged 25 to 45 in good health.

This rearrangement joins TRBV6-5 to TRBJ1-2; D unresolved. The CDR3 is 14 residues long. The V gene lost 8 bases and the J gene lost 6 bases, with 19 bases spanning the gap. The V gene's germline CDR1 is MNHEY and CDR2 SVGAGI. As DNA, the CDR3 is TGTGCCAGCCTTACCACGGCCGGAAGCGATGGCTACACCTTC. It translates to CASLTTAGSDGYTF.

The V gene is TRBV7-8, the J gene TRBJ2-5; the D gene is possibly TRBD2 (6 bases). The CDR3 length is 18 residues. Germline V CDR1 and CDR2: SGHVS, FQNEAQ. Trimming pared 2 bases from V and 4 bases from J, leaving 23 bases between. CDR3 nucleotide sequence: TGTGCCAGCAGCTTAAAGCGTCGGGACTCGGCCGGGGCAGAGACCCAGTACTTC. It codes for CASSLKRRDSAGAETQYF.

This clone occurred a few times. The chain is built from TRBV28 and TRBJ2-3; 11 bases are shared with TRBD2. V was clipped by 6 bases and J by 1 base; unmatched bases: 12. Germline CDR1 is MDHEN and CDR2 is SYDVKM. This CDR3 has 18 residues. The CDR3, as DNA: TGTGCCAGCAGCTCACCAGGGACTAGCGGCGGCGGCACAGATACGCAGTATTTT. Its protein is CASSSPGTSGGGTDTQYF.

This clone has more than one count but fewer than ten. The J gene is TRBJ2-5, the V gene TRBV28; 9 bases agree with TRBD1. CDR3 size: 14 residues. From germline, CDR1 is MDHEN and CDR2 SYDVKM. J was trimmed by 4 bases and V by 6 bases; bases with no gene match: 6. CDR3 residues: CASSSGTGLETQYF. CDR3 nucleotide sequence: TGTGCCAGCAGCTCCGGGACAGGGCTAGAGACCCAGTACTTC. The full variable domain, in which reference TRBV28 and TRBJ2-5 provide the parts outside the CDR3, is DVKVTQSSRYLVKRTGEKVFLECVQDMDHENMFWYRQDPGLGLRLIYFSYDVKMKEKGDIPEGYSVSREKKERFSLILESASTNQTSMYLCASSSGTGLETQYFGPGTRLLVL.

This clone was recorded a few times. This sequence joins TRBV18 and TRBJ1-1, with D maybe TRBD1 (5 bases). Germline-derived CDR1 and CDR2 are KGHSH and LQKENI. CDR3 length: 12 amino acids. V shed 6 bases and J shed 1 base, with 6 bases lying between them. The CDR3 loop reads CASSGGNTEAFF. CDR3 in DNA: TGTGCCAGCTCTGGGGGGAACACTGAAGCTTTCTTT.

The CDR3 is CASSQALLRSYNEQFF. In DNA form, the CDR3 reads TGCGCCAGCAGCCAAGCCCTCCTCCGCTCCTACAATGAGCAGTTCTTC. V usage is TRBV4-3 and J usage is TRBJ2-1, with D hard to call. This CDR3 contains 16 residues. Germline CDR1 reads LGHNA; CDR2 reads YSLEER. V lost 1 base to trimming and J lost 0 bases, with 10 bases between them.

The chain has TRBV7-2 and TRBJ1-5; D not certain. Between the trimmed V and J ends, which lost 0 bases and 10 bases, there was a span of 7 bases. Germline loops: CDR1 SGHTA, CDR2 FQGNSA. The CDR3 extends over 12 amino acids. The CDR3 DNA reads TGTGCCAGCAGCTTAGCCCCGGGACCCCAGCATTTT. Translated, it gives CASSLAPGPQHF. Filled out from reference TRBV7-2 and TRBJ1-5, the complete variable domain reads GAGVSQSPSNKVTEKGKDVELRCDPISGHTALYWYRQSLGQGLEFLIYFQGNSAPDKSGLPSDRFSAERTGGSVSTLTIQRTQQEDSAVYLCASSLAPGPQHFGDGTRLSIL.

V is TRBV30 and J is TRBJ2-5; 9 bases map to TRBD2. The junction had 8 bases not matched to a gene; V was cut back by 4 bases and J by 5 bases. This CDR3 is built from 14 residues. Germline V CDR1 and CDR2: GTSNPN, SVGIG (reference sequence). CDR3 bases: TGTGCCTGGATTAAGCGGGGGGAGTCGGAGACCCAGTACTTC. Translation gives CAWIKRGESETQYF.

This clone was counted at least ten times. The chain joins TRBV7-2 to TRBJ1-1; possibly TRBD1 for D (6 bases). Germline CDR1 and CDR2: SGHTA and FQGNSA. Trimming took 5 bases from V and 8 from J, leaving 15 bases between them. The CDR3 has 13 residues. CDR3 sequence (DNA): TGTGCCAGCAGCCCTCCCGTTACAGGGGAAGCTTTCTTT. It yields the protein CASSPPVTGEAFF.

This rearrangement joins TRBV5-1 to TRBJ2-7; 10 nucleotides align to TRBD1. The J segment lost 3 bases and the V segment lost 2 bases, leaving 8 bases of the junction unmatched. The CDR3 is 16 residues long. The germline CDR1 and CDR2 sequences are SGHRS and YFSETQ. The CDR3 bases are TGCGCCAGCAGCTTACTCGGGACAGGGGATGGCTACGAGCAGTACTTC. Translated: CASSLLGTGDGYEQYF.

V is TRBV5-4 and J is TRBJ1-1, with D tentatively TRBD1 (5 bases). The CDR3 length is 13 residues. Between the trimmed V and J ends, which lost 4 bases and 5 bases, there was a span of 12 bases. Germline values: CDR1 SGHNT, CDR2 YYREEE (reference sequence). The CDR3 DNA sequence: TGTGCCAGCAGCCCCCAGGGAGAAACTGAAGCTTTCTTT. Translated, it gives CASSPQGETEAFF. Combining the CDR3 with reference TRBV5-4 and TRBJ1-1 gives the whole variable domain ETGVTQSPTHLIKTRGQQVTLRCSSQSGHNTVSWYQQALGQGPQFIFQYYREEENGRGNFPPRFSGLQFPNYSSELNVNALELDDSALYLCASSPQGETEAFFGQGTRLTVV.

This clone appeared a few times. The chain couples TRBV9 to TRBJ2-1; D ambiguous. V was trimmed by 7 bases and J by 3 bases, leaving 14 bases between them. CDR3 length: 14 residues. Germline lookup yields CDR1 SGDLS and CDR2 YYNGEE. The CDR3, as DNA: TGTGCCAGCCCAGTACAAAACTGCTACAATGAGCAGTTCTTC. It specifies CASPVQNCYNEQFF.

This clone was counted only a few times. This chain links TRBV5-5 with TRBJ2-7, with D possibly TRBD2 on 5 matching bases. CDR1 SGHKS and CDR2 YYEKEE come from the germline V gene (reference sequence). The length of the CDR3 is 14 residues. V lost 2 bases, J lost 3 bases, and 12 bases lay in between. This CDR3 reads CASSFLDSGYEQYF. CDR3 nucleotides: TGTGCCAGCAGCTTTTTGGACTCCGGCTACGAGCAGTACTTC.

This clone has just a few counts. The chain recombines TRBV29-1 with TRBJ2-1; 10 bases are a match to TRBD2. CDR3 length equals 16 residues. CDR1 and CDR2 (germline): SQVTM, ANQGSEA. V trimming: 6 bases; J trimming: 6 bases; junction bases outside the gene matches: 14. For the CDR3, the DNA is TGCAGCGTCAAGGTGGGACTAAGCGGGAGGGCCAATGAGCAGTTCTTC. It translates to CSVKVGLSGRANEQFF.

A few counts support this clone. This chain links TRBV30 with TRBJ2-3; no clear D. Between the trimmed V and J ends, which lost 8 bases and 3 bases, there was a span of 15 bases. This CDR3 comprises 13 residues. Germline values: CDR1 GTSNPN, CDR2 SVGIG (reference sequence). The CDR3 spells CAGRSSKTDTQYF. In DNA form, the CDR3 reads TGTGCCGGGCGGTCGTCTAAAACAGATACGCAGTATTTT.

This chain links TRBV9 with TRBJ2-3, with TRBD1 matching 11 bases. V dropped 3 bases and J dropped 3; count of bases not matched to a gene: 3. CDR1 and CDR2 (germline): SGDLS, YYNGEE. The CDR3 extends over 15 amino acids. The chain's CDR3 is CASSAGQGATDTQYF. For the CDR3, the DNA is TGTGCCAGCAGCGCCGGACAGGGGGCAACAGATACGCAGTATTTT.

The chain links TRBV27 to TRBJ2-7, with D possibly TRBD2 on 6 matching bases. Germline V CDR1 and CDR2: MNHEY, SMNVEV (reference sequence). The CDR3 covers 14 residues. Trimming removed 5 bases from V and 0 bases from J, with 11 bases in between. The CDR3: CASSGGFGSYEQYF. The CDR3 nucleotides are TGTGCCAGCAGTGGGGGGTTCGGCTCCTACGAGCAGTACTTC.

This rearrangement joins TRBV18 to TRBJ2-1, with D possibly called TRBD1 or TRBD2 (6 bases each). Germline CDR1 and CDR2: KGHSH and LQKENI. The CDR3 has 16 residues. V was pared by 0 bases and J by 6 bases, with 15 bases between. In DNA, the CDR3 is TGTGCCAGCTCACCACCTACCCGGGGGCTGGGCAATGAGCAGTTCTTC. Encoded protein: CASSPPTRGLGNEQFF.

The genes are TRBV5-1 and TRBJ1-2; no reliable D call. Trimming removed 0 bases at V and 2 bases at J, with 11 bases between. The CDR3 is made up of 15 amino acids. Germline V lookup: CDR1 SGHRS, CDR2 YFSETQ. CDR3 sequence reads: CASSLEGRTNYGYTF. In DNA form, the CDR3 reads TGCGCCAGCAGCTTGGAAGGACGGACCAACTATGGCTACACCTTC.

On this clone itself: The sample carries other DNA sequences with the same CDR3. The chain uses TRBV28 and TRBJ1-2, with D unresolved. The CDR3 contains 13 residues. Germline CDR1 MDHEN, CDR2 SYDVKM. The V gene lost 3 bases and the J gene lost 3 bases, with 8 bases spanning the gap. The CDR3 DNA follows: TGTGCCAGCAGTTTTGGGCAGCACTATGGCTACACCTTC. It specifies CASSFGQHYGYTF.

V and J are TRBV6-1 and TRBJ2-5, with D uncertain. Germline assignment: CDR1 MNHNS and CDR2 SASEGT. V lost 1 base, J lost 1 base, and 4 bases lay in between. The CDR3 has 13 amino acids. CDR3 protein: CASSEVFQETQYF. CDR3 nucleotides: TGTGCCAGCAGTGAAGTTTTCCAAGAGACCCAGTACTTC.

The J gene is TRBJ2-7, the V gene TRBV25-1, with TRBD1 as a possible D gene (6 bases). There are 15 residues in the CDR3. V was shortened by 0 bases and J by 2 bases, with 11 bases between the two germline ends. In germline, CDR1 is MGHDK, CDR2 SYGVNS. The CDR3 spells CASSEYGRGTYEQYF. DNA for the CDR3: TGTGCCAGCAGTGAATACGGCAGGGGTACCTACGAGCAGTACTTC.

This clone was detected only a few times. The rearrangement joins TRBV7-8 to TRBJ2-7; 7 bases are a match to TRBD1. The germline gives CDR1 SGHVS, CDR2 FQNEAQ. The ends lost 4 bases at V and 2 bases at J; junction bases unmatched: 8. The CDR3 is 15 amino acids. The CDR3 DNA reads as TGTGCCAGCAGCTCAAGTTTTCAGGGGGCCTACGAGCAGTACTTC. Protein product: CASSSSFQGAYEQYF.

The chain combines TRBV7-2 with TRBJ2-2, with a tentative D call TRBD1 (6 bases). Germline CDR1 is SGHTA and CDR2 is FQGNSA. Trimming took 2 bases from V and 1 from J, leaving 14 bases between them. The CDR3 totals 17 residues. CDR3 protein: CASSLLGAGENTGELFF. The CDR3 region has the DNA TGTGCCAGCAGCTTACTAGGGGCAGGGGAGAACACCGGGGAGCTGTTTTTT.

This clone was detected a few times. The chain uses TRBV7-2 and TRBJ2-1; D gene uncertain. Trimming took off 5 bases at V and 1 base at J, with 15 bases between the two ends. Germline CDR1 is SGHTA and CDR2 is FQGNSA. The CDR3 is 16 residues long. The CDR3 DNA reads as TGTGCCAGCAGCGGGCAATACTCCGGGTCCTACAATGAGCAGTTCTTC. This codes for CASSGQYSGSYNEQFF. Full variable domain (rest looked up from reference TRBV7-2 and TRBJ2-1): GAGVSQSPSNKVTEKGKDVELRCDPISGHTALYWYRQSLGQGLEFLIYFQGNSAPDKSGLPSDRFSAERTGGSVSTLTIQRTQQEDSAVYLCASSGQYSGSYNEQFFGPGTRLTVL.

V gene TRBV7-9 combines with J gene TRBJ2-1, with TRBD1 matching 9 bases. The CDR3 spans 17 residues. V lost 1 base and J lost 5; bases outside the gene matches: 9. The V gene's germline CDR1 is SEHNR and CDR2 FQNEAQ (reference sequence). As DNA, the CDR3 is TGTGCCAGCAGCTTAGATAAGGGGACAGGGAGGAACAATGAGCAGTTCTTC. It encodes CASSLDKGTGRNNEQFF.

The chain is built from TRBV9 and TRBJ2-3; 15 nucleotides line up with TRBD2. From germline, CDR1 is SGDLS and CDR2 YYNGEE. This CDR3 has 17 amino acids. The J segment lost 0 bases and the V segment lost 4 bases, leaving 3 bases of the junction unmatched. The CDR3 spells CASSRGLAGGSTDTQYF. The CDR3 nucleotides are TGTGCCAGCAGCCGGGGACTAGCGGGAGGAAGCACAGATACGCAGTATTTT.

This clone was picked up one time. V gene TRBV25-1 combines with J gene TRBJ2-2; no clear D. Per the germline V gene, CDR1 is MGHDK and CDR2 is SYGVNS. Trimming took 3 bases from V and 4 from J, leaving 3 bases between them. The CDR3 extends over 12 amino acids. CDR3 amino acids: CASSDFTGELFF. The CDR3 coding sequence is TGTGCCAGCAGTGATTTCACCGGGGAGCTGTTTTTT.

V gene TRBV5-1 combines with J gene TRBJ2-6; D is perhaps TRBD1 (6 bases). The V gene's germline CDR1 is SGHRS and CDR2 YFSETQ. The CDR3 has 18 amino acids. V lost 4 bases and J 2 bases, leaving 19 bases between the germline ends. The CDR3 sequence: CASSPSTGKGAGANVLTF. CDR3 bases: TGCGCCAGCAGCCCCTCAACAGGGAAAGGAGCTGGGGCCAACGTCCTGACTTTC.

This clone was picked up a small number of times. V gene TRBV28 combines with J gene TRBJ1-1; unclear D gene. The CDR3 extends over 13 amino acids. Trimming left V 10 bases short and J 7 bases short, with 19 bases between. The germline CDR1 and CDR2 sequences are MDHEN and SYDVKM. The CDR3 nucleotides read TGTGCCACCCTTTGGGGAGGAAAAGGTGAAGCTTTCTTT. Translation: CATLWGGKGEAFF.

This clone was seen a handful of times. The V and J genes are TRBV25-1 and TRBJ2-5; TRBD2 matches 9 bases. Looked up from germline, CDR1 is MGHDK and CDR2 is SYGVNS. Germline trimming cut 3 bases from V and 2 bases from J; bases unmatched to any gene: 4. The CDR3 runs to 15 residues. For the CDR3, the DNA is TGTGCCAGCAGTGAGGCCAGCGGGGGGCAAGAGACCCAGTACTTC. Amino acids: CASSEASGGQETQYF.

This clone was seen a few times. The CDR3 is CSVGQGVFGELFF. As DNA, the CDR3 is TGCAGCGTTGGACAGGGGGTATTCGGGGAGCTGTTTTTT. This chain connects TRBV29-1 to TRBJ2-2; 9 bases fit TRBD1. The germline V gene encodes CDR1 SQVTM and CDR2 ANQGSEA. V trimming: 4 bases; J trimming: 7 bases; junction bases outside the gene matches: 4. The CDR3 is 13 residues long.